This record covers a single TCR beta chain. The sample comes from a study of blood T cell repertoires in COVID-19. Only in-frame clones appear in the TCRdb table, and some are missing; sequencing was by immunoSEQ multiplex PCR. The table has some 240,000 clones, about three quarters seen once. The germline V gene encodes CDR1 KGHDR and CDR2 SFDVKD. Trimming cost V 0 bases and J 1 base, with 4 bases left between them. The CDR3 has 14 amino acids. The specimen was peripheral blood. The chain carries TRBV24-1 and TRBJ2-3; D ambiguous. This receptor was obtained from a woman between 65 and 79 years old with acute or convalescent COVID-19. This chain's CDR3 is CATSDLQGTDTQYF. In DNA form, the CDR3 reads TGTGCCACCAGTGATTTGCAGGGCACAGATACGCAGTATTTT.